This TCR beta chain was retrieved from a study of blood T cell repertoires in COVID-19. Overall study context: Acute and convalescent COVID-19 specimens originated in the United States, Italy and Spain.

Authors' methods: Nucleated cell number was recorded as an estimate derived from reference gene primer amplification. Assay: immunoSEQ multiplex PCR; the TCRdb copy retains only in-frame clones and omits some. The V and J calls and clone size are taken from that table; D and trimming were inferred from the DNA. The data contain about 70,000 clones, about nine tenths of them singletons. Germline V gives CDR1 KGHDR, CDR2 SFDVKD. V lost 4 bases to trimming and J lost 2 bases, with 10 bases between them. The CDR3 has 14 amino acids. The TCR comes from a woman between 18 and 30 years old with acute or convalescent COVID-19. Sequencing was done on a sample of peripheral blood. The chain is built from TRBV24-1 and TRBJ1-2; possible D gene TRBD1, 6 bases. The CDR3 DNA follows: TGTGCCACCAGTGACCAGGACAGAAACTATGGCTACACCTTC. Encoded protein: CATSDQDRNYGYTF.